Each of the 5 T cell receptor beta chains below was sequenced from the same sample in a study of human T cells and chemical hapten exposure. Time point in this sample: patch test 3, about 24 weeks after DPC sensitization. Described treatment: therapeutic diphenylcyclopropenone sensitization with weekly scalp DPC. MiXCR, run by TCRdb on the RACE reads, gives a single entry per CDR3 protein. The sample lists about 200,000 distinct CDR3 sequences, about 25% occurring once. Specimen: whole blood, collected in connection with sensitization to the hapten diphenylcyclopropenone (DPC). The receptor set was obtained from a woman aged 40 to 50 with alopecia areata. Some clones in this sample may be carry-over from other donors' samples.

This clonotype was counted between two and nine times. The rearrangement links TRBV7-2 to TRBJ2-6, with 10 bases lining up with TRBD2. V shed 5 bases, J shed 4 bases, and the junction held 8 bases outside the gene matches. The CDR3 covers 17 residues. Germline CDR1 SGHTA, CDR2 FQGNSA. The CDR3 here is CASSVSSGSTGANVLTF. DNA for the CDR3: TGTGCCAGCAGCGTATCTAGCGGGAGTACGGGGGCCAACGTCCTGACTTTC.

This clonotype was seen more than once but under ten times. This chain uses TRBV5-5 with TRBJ2-7; TRBD1 agrees at 8 bases. The germline gives CDR1 SGHKS, CDR2 YYEKEE (reference sequence). There are 15 residues in the CDR3. With 4 bases clipped from V and 5 bases from J, the junction kept 11 bases outside the gene matches. CDR3 sequence reads: CASSSTPGQVHEQYF. The CDR3 DNA reads TGTGCCAGCAGCAGTACACCGGGACAGGTCCACGAGCAGTACTTC.

This clonotype has a handful of counts. The chain combines TRBV10-3 with TRBJ2-1, with 8 bases matching TRBD1. This CDR3 is built from 17 residues. Looked up from germline, CDR1 is ENHRY and CDR2 is SYGVKD. The V gene end was trimmed by 0 bases and the J gene end by 3 bases; junction bases not matched to a gene: 7. As DNA, the CDR3 is TGTGCCATCAGTGAGTCCCTTGGACAGGGAGGCTACAATGAGCAGTTCTTC. Amino acids: CAISESLGQGGYNEQFF.

This clonotype was observed a handful of times. At one boundary the junction diverges from the germline segment, which might be a read error. The rearrangement links TRBV7-2 to TRBJ1-3, with 7 bases matching TRBD1. The CDR3 runs to 16 residues. Germline CDR1 is SGHTA and CDR2 is FQGNSA. The CDR3 loop reads CASSLWDSHSGNTIHF. The CDR3 nucleotides read TGTGCCAGCAGCTTATGGGACAGTCACTCTGGAAACACCATACATTTT.

The rearrangement uses TRBV6-2 or TRBV6-3 and TRBJ2-2; D gene unclear. Germline lookup yields CDR1 MNHEY and CDR2 SVGEGT. This CDR3 spans 13 amino acids. V lost 2 bases to trimming and J lost 4 bases, with 5 bases between them. This CDR3 is CASSYGVTGELFF. In DNA, the CDR3 is TGTGCCAGCAGTTACGGAGTCACCGGGGAGCTGTTTTTT.